Below, one T cell receptor (beta chain) is given with its context. Its specificity is unknown. Primers: 60 Vbeta forward and 13 Jbeta reverse. Sequencing used immunoSEQ multiplex PCR; TCRdb keeps in-frame clones, though not all of them. Of about 180,000 clones in the sample, over 80% were seen once. The data were obtained in a study of cytomegalovirus exposure and HLA in healthy donors. For the study at large: A prior analysis found 100 million to 140 million unique TCR beta sequences from around 200 million T cells. Early released data comprised tens of millions of unique TCRs from HLA-typed donors.

Study-wide points: With further analysis later on, most CMV-associated TCR beta chains appeared HLA-restricted. Sequencing likely caused a cluster of highly shared sequence variants.

This TCR derives from a girl between 5 and 17 years old in good health and CMV-seropositive. The sequenced sample was PBMCs.

CDR3 in amino acids: CASSGTSGRAPYNEQFF. The CDR3 DNA follows: TGCGCCAGCAGTGGGACTAGCGGGAGGGCCCCCTACAATGAGCAGTTCTTC. The V gene is TRBV10-1, the J gene TRBJ2-1, with 15 bases matching TRBD2. This CDR3 has 17 amino acids. Germline CDR1 reads WNHNN; CDR2 reads SYGVQD (reference sequence). J was trimmed by 2 bases and V by 4 bases; bases with no gene match: 3.